The present entry profiles one T cell receptor (beta chain) with its context. Antigen unknown. Naive CD45RA+ and memory CD45RA-negative subsets were split from CD4+ cells. The data belong to a study of shared clonotypes between healthy human individuals. Study-wide results and caveats: Non-shared clonotypes displayed generation probabilities falling below those of clonotypes present in all four donors.

V shed 2 bases and J 2 bases; nucleotides not matched to a gene: 7. The CDR3 runs to 17 residues. CDR1 and CDR2 from the germline V gene are SGHTA and FQGNSA. The method was immunoSEQ multiplex PCR; TCRdb's version includes in-frame clones alone and lacks a portion of them. The sample has about 1 million clones; 78% are singletons. The TCR sequence derives from a man aged 18 to 35 in good health. Some clones in this sample may be carry-over from other donors' samples. The chain employs TRBV7-2 and TRBJ2-5; 11 nucleotides align to TRBD2. The sequenced material came from memory CD4+ T cells from PBMCs. Subset specified: CD45RA-negative fraction. The CDR3 sequence: CASSLRIASGGQETQYF. Here the CDR3 DNA reads TGTGCCAGCAGCTTACGGATCGCTAGCGGGGGGCAAGAGACCCAGTACTTC. Looking up the rest from reference TRBV7-2 and TRBJ2-5 gives the full variable domain: GAGVSQSPSNKVTEKGKDVELRCDPISGHTALYWYRQSLGQGLEFLIYFQGNSAPDKSGLPSDRFSAERTGGSVSTLTIQRTQQEDSAVYLCASSLRIASGGQETQYFGPGTRLLVL.